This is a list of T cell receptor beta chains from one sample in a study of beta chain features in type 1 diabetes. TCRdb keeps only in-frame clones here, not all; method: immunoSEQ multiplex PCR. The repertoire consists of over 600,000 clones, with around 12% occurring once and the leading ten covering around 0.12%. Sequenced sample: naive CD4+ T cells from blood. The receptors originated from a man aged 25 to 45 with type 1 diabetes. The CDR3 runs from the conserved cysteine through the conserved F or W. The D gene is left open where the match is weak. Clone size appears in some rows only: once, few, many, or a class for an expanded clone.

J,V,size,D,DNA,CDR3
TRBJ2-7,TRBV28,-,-,TGTGCCAGCAGTTCCCAACAGGGCTACGAGCAGTACTTC,CASSSQQGYEQYF
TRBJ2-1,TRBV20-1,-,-,TGCAGTGCCGCCAGGCAAAACCAGTTCTTC,CSAARQNQFF
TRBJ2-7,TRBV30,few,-,TGTGCCTGGAGTGGTTTCTACGAGCAGTACTTC,CAWSGFYEQYF
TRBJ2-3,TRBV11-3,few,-,TGTGCCAGCAGCTTCAACCTGGGAGCGGCGCAGTATTTT,CASSFNLGAAQYF
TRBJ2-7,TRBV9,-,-,TGTGCCAGCAGCCCCACAGGAGACGAGCAGTACTTC,CASSPTGDEQYF
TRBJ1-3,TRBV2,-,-,TGTGCCAGCGCCTACGGACAAGCCATATATTTT,CASAYGQAIYF
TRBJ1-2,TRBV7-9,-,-,TGTGCCAGCAGCCCCTTGGCAGTTTCCCATGGCTACACCTTC,CASSPLAVSHGYTF
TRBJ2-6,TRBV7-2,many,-,TGTGCCAGCAGCTTAGCGTCCTGGGCCAACGTCCTGACTTTC,CASSLASWANVLTF
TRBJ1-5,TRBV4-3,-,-,TGCGCCAGCAGCCAAGTCAGGGCGAGCAATCAGCCCCAGCATTTT,CASSQVRASNQPQHF
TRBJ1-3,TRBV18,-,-,TGTGCCAGCTCACCACCGGGAGTTCTCTCTGGAAACACCATATATTTT,CASSPPGVLSGNTIYF
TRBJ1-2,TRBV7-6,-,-,TGTGCCAGCAGCCCCGACCGGTCAAGGGGCTACACCTTC,CASSPDRSRGYTF